This TCR beta chain was found in a study of cytomegalovirus exposure and HLA in healthy donors. Use of 60 Vbeta and 13 Jbeta primers characterized the PCR. Sequenced by immunoSEQ multiplex PCR; TCRdb stores in-frame clones only, minus some. The sample lists about 190,000 clones; around four fifths were seen once. The length of the CDR3 is 13 residues. Germline V gene data show CDR1 as LGHNA and CDR2 as YNFKEQ. Trimming stripped 0 bases from V and 5 bases from J, with 7 bases between. Sequencing was performed on PBMCs. The sequence was collected from a young woman in good health and CMV-seronegative. This sequence joins TRBV4-2 and TRBJ1-2, with D unclear. The CDR3 reads CASSQDTVYGYTF. DNA of the CDR3: TGTGCCAGCAGCCAAGATACGGTATATGGCTACACCTTC.